The clone carrying this T cell receptor beta chain was picked up a small number of times. The data derive from a study of PD-L1 blockade in urothelial cancer. Sequencing used immunoSEQ multiplex PCR; TCRdb keeps in-frame clones, though not all of them. The top ten clones hold about 7.4% of a sample with around 86,000 clones, around 85% of them seen once. Time point defined: pretreatment peripheral blood. The clonotype originates from a man aged 40-49 years with urothelial cancer. This sample comprised PBMCs, obtained around atezolizumab (anti-PD-L1) treatment.

DNA of the CDR3: TGCGCCAGCTTTCCGGGTGGCACAGATACGCAGTATTTT. Protein sequence: CASFPGGTDTQYF. The chain combines TRBV5-1 with TRBJ2-3; unclear D gene. This CDR3 contains 13 residues. Trimming pared 7 bases from V and 1 base from J, leaving 10 bases between. Per germline, CDR1 SGHRS and CDR2 YFSETQ.